These 4 T cell receptor beta chains came from one sample sequenced in a study of shared clonotypes between healthy human individuals. Produced via immunoSEQ multiplex PCR; TCRdb's table is partial and in-frame only. Here the sample spans approximately 2,000,000 clones, 85% to 95% being singletons. The sequenced sample consisted of naive CD4+ T cells from PBMCs. As for subset: CD45RA+ positively selected. These receptors all stem from a man younger than 35 in good health. Some clones in this sample may be carry-over from other donors' samples.

This clone was recorded once. The genes are TRBV28 and TRBJ2-1; 9 nucleotides line up with TRBD2. Germline V CDR1 and CDR2: MDHEN, SYDVKM. Trimming cost V 5 bases and J 7 bases; bases outside gene matches: 6. The CDR3 sequence is 14 residues long. The CDR3 sequence: CASSRLAGTNEQFF. The CDR3 bases are TGTGCCAGCAGTAGGCTAGCGGGAACAAATGAGCAGTTCTTC.

The genes are TRBV15 and TRBJ1-5, with D tentatively TRBD1 (6 bases). This CDR3 is 16 amino acids long. V was trimmed by 3 bases and J by 7 bases, leaving 19 bases between them. The germline V gene encodes CDR1 LNHNV and CDR2 YYDKDF (reference sequence). Here the CDR3 reads CATSRVRGGGEQPQHF. The CDR3 DNA reads as TGTGCCACCAGCAGGGTCCGAGGAGGGGGAGAGCAGCCCCAGCATTTT.

Comments on this clone: This specimen includes other DNA sequences encoding the same CDR3. The chain is built from TRBV28 and TRBJ1-4, with D hard to call. The germline V gene has CDR1 MDHEN and CDR2 SYDVKM. The V gene lost 2 bases and the J gene lost 3 bases, with 7 bases spanning the gap. This CDR3 has 14 amino acids. In DNA form, the CDR3 reads TGTGCCAGCAGTTTAGTCCGAGCTAATGAAAAACTGTTTTTT. Protein: CASSLVRANEKLFF.

The chain employs TRBV6-1 and TRBJ2-2; possibly TRBD1 for D (5 bases). This CDR3 is 14 amino acids long. Germline-derived CDR1 and CDR2 are MNHNS and SASEGT. V gave up 4 bases and J gave up 1 base, with 7 bases separating them. The CDR3 protein is CASSGQKNTGELFF. The CDR3 coding sequence is TGTGCCAGCAGTGGACAGAAGAACACCGGGGAGCTGTTTTTT.